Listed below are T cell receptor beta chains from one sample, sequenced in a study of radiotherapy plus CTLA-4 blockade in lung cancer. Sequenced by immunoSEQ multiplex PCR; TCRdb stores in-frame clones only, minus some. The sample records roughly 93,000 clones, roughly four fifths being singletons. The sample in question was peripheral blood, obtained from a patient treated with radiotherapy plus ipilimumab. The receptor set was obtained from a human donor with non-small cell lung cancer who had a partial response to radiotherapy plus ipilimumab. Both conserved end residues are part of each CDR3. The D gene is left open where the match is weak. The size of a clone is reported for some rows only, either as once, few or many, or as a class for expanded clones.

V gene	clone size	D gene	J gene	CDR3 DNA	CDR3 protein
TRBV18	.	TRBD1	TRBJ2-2	TGTGCCAGCTCACCGACAGGGGTGGAACCCGGGGAGCTGTTTTTT	CASSPTGVEPGELFF
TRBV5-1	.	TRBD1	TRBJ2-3	TGCGCCAGCAGACAGGGGGCGCCGGTCGATACGCAGTATTTT	CASRQGAPVDTQYF
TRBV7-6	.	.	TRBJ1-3	TGTGCCAGCAGCTTAGGGAAGCCAGGAGGTGGAAACACCATATATTTT	CASSLGKPGGGNTIYF
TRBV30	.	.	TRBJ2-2	TGTGCCTGGAGTGTAGGGGCGGGGACCGGGGAGCTGTTTTTT	CAWSVGAGTGELFF
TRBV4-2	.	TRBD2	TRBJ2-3	TGTGCCAGCAGCCAAGGCCCAGGGAGCGGGAAGACAGATACGCAGTATTTT	CASSQGPGSGKTDTQYF
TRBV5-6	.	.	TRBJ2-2	TGTGCCAGCAGCTTGAGAAAGATAGCGGAGAACACCGGGGAGCTGTTTTTT	CASSLRKIAENTGELFF
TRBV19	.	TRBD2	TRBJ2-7	TGTGCCAGTAGCCTCTCGGGACTAGCTCCTTACGAGCAGTACTTC	CASSLSGLAPYEQYF
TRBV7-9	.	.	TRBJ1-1	TGTGCCAGCAGCTTATTTGAGGGCCTGAACACTGAAGCTTTCTTT	CASSLFEGLNTEAFF
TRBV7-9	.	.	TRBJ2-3	TGTGCCAGCAGCTTAGGTCTCAGCACAGATACGCAGTATTTT	CASSLGLSTDTQYF
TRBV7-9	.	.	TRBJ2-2	TGTGCCAGCAGCTTAATCAGGGCCGGGACCGGGGAGCTGTTTTTT	CASSLIRAGTGELFF
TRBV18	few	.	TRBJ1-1	TGTGCCAGCTCCTCGACTGAGAACACTGAAGCTTTCTTT	CASSSTENTEAFF
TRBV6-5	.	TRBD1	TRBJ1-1	TGTGCCAGCACCCTAACAGGGGGGACTGAAGCTTTCTTT	CASTLTGGTEAFF
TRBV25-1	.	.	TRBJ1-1	TGTGCCAGCAGGGGGGGGTCGGCTGAAGCTTTCTTT	CASRGGSAEAFF
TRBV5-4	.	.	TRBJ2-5	TGTGCCAGCAGCTGGGGGGGGCTTCCGGAGACCCAGTACTTC	CASSWGGLPETQYF
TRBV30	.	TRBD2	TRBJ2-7	TGTGCCTGGAGGGACTGGACAGGGACTAGCGGGACGGACGAGCAGTACTTC	CAWRDWTGTSGTDEQYF
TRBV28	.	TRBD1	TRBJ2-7	TGTGCCAGCAGGCCCCACAGGGGCGCCTCCTACGAGCAGTACTTC	CASRPHRGASYEQYF
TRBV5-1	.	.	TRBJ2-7	TGCGCCAGCAAGCCAGGGGTCGGCTACGAGCAGTACTTC	CASKPGVGYEQYF
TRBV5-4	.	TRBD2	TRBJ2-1	TGTGCCAGCAGCTTAAAGGCTCTAGCGGGAACTTCCTACAATGAGCAGTTCTTC	CASSLKALAGTSYNEQFF
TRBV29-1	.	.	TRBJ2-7	TGCAGTTTTTTAGAGGTGGGAGTGGGATACGAGCAGTACTTC	CSFLEVGVGYEQYF
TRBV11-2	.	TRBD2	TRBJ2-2	TGTGCCAGCAGCTTCTTGGGACTAGCGGGACACACCGGGGAGCTGTTTTTT	CASSFLGLAGHTGELFF
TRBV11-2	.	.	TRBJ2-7	TGTGCCAGCAGCTTAGGGTCAGCGAACGAGCAGTACTTC	CASSLGSANEQYF
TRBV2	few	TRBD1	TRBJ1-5	TGTGCCAGCAGTGGAGGGGGCATGGGCAATCAGCCCCAGCATTTT	CASSGGGMGNQPQHF
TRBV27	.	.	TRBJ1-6	TGTGCCAGCAGCTCACCACTTGGTTCACCCCTCCACTTT	CASSSPLGSPLHF
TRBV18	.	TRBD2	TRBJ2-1	TGTGCCAGCTCACCACTTGGCTCGGGAGGGGTAATGGTGCAGTTCTTC	CASSPLGSGGVMVQFF
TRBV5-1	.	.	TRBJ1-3	TGCGCCAGCAGCTTGGGACCCGGGTCATCTGGAAACACCATATATTTT	CASSLGPGSSGNTIYF
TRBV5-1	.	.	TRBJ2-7	TGCGCCAGCAGCTTGCGCGACAGCTCCTACGAGCAGTACTTC	CASSLRDSSYEQYF
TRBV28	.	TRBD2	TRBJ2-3	TGTGCCAGCAGTCAGGGGGGCGGGAGGGCATATACGCAGTATTTT	CASSQGGGRAYTQYF
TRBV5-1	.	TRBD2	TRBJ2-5	TGCGCCAGCAGCTTGCTCAGTAGCGGGAGGGCCGCAGAGACCCAGTACTTC	CASSLLSSGRAAETQYF
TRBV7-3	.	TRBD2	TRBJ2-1	TGTGCCAGCAGCGCAGGGACTAGCGGGAGGCCTAGCTCCTACAATGAGCAGTTCTTC	CASSAGTSGRPSSYNEQFF